Listed below are T cell receptor beta chains from one sample, sequenced in a study of shared clonotypes between healthy human individuals. Only in-frame clones appear in the TCRdb table, and some are missing; sequencing was by immunoSEQ multiplex PCR. The sample records more than 900,000 clones, around three quarters being singletons. Sequences were obtained from memory CD4+ T cells from PBMCs. These receptors came from a man aged 18 to 30 in good health. Some clones in this sample may be carry-over from other donors' samples. The CDR3 runs from the conserved cysteine through the conserved F or W. A D gene is named only where the DNA matches it firmly. Clone size, where shown, is once, few, many, or a class for clones that have expanded.

CDR3 length	clone size	J gene	V gene	D gene	CDR3 protein	CDR3 DNA
15	once	TRBJ2-5	TRBV4-1	-	CASSPTIGPEETQYF	TGCGCCAGCAGCCCAACGATAGGTCCCGAGGAGACCCAGTACTTC
13	-	TRBJ2-7	TRBV10-1	-	CASSAGSSYEQYF	TGCGCCAGCAGTGCCGGGAGTTCCTACGAGCAGTACTTC
12	-	TRBJ2-7	TRBV6-1	-	CASRTFTYEQYF	TGTGCCAGCAGGACATTTACCTACGAGCAGTACTTC
15	-	TRBJ2-7	TRBV15	TRBD2	CATSRDPGGSYEQYF	TGTGCCACCAGCAGAGATCCGGGAGGCTCCTACGAGCAGTACTTC
16	-	TRBJ2-7	TRBV5-1	-	CASSLESGRWPYEQYF	TGCGCCAGCAGCTTGGAAAGCGGGCGGTGGCCCTACGAGCAGTACTTC
15	-	TRBJ2-1	TRBV30	-	CAWMSGISSYNEQFF	TGTGCCTGGATGAGCGGCATTAGCTCCTACAATGAGCAGTTCTTC
15	-	TRBJ2-3	TRBV28	TRBD2	CASSLAGGTTDTQYF	TGTGCCAGCAGTTTAGCGGGAGGGACCACAGATACGCAGTATTTT
14	-	TRBJ1-5	TRBV2	-	CASSGGRGNQPQHF	TGTGCCAGCAGCGGAGGCCGGGGCAATCAGCCCCAGCATTTT
13	-	TRBJ1-2	TRBV7-3	-	CASSLTSGFGYTF	TGTGCCAGCAGCTTAACATCAGGATTTGGCTACACCTTC
14	-	TRBJ2-7	TRBV5-4	-	CASSLGGSSYEQYF	TGTGCCAGCAGCTTGGGGGGGAGCTCCTACGAGCAGTACTTC
15	once	TRBJ1-1	TRBV7-2	-	CASSPMAGGGTEAFF	TGTGCCAGCAGCCCAATGGCGGGGGGCGGTACTGAAGCTTTCTTT
12	-	TRBJ1-1	TRBV30	-	CAWTPFYTEAFF	TGTGCCTGGACCCCTTTTTACACTGAAGCTTTCTTT
13	once	TRBJ2-5	TRBV5-1	-	CASSSDSRETQYF	TGCGCCAGCAGCTCGGACAGTCGTGAGACCCAGTACTTC
15	few	TRBJ1-1	TRBV5-1	-	CASSLLGAMNTEAFF	TGCGCCAGCAGCTTACTAGGGGCAATGAACACTGAAGCTTTCTTT
13	few	TRBJ1-2	TRBV7-9	-	CASSGGQNYGYTF	TGTGCCAGCAGCGGAGGACAGAACTATGGCTACACCTTC
12	-	TRBJ2-3	TRBV28	-	CASSVTRGTQYF	TGTGCCAGCAGTGTGACTAGAGGTACGCAGTATTTT